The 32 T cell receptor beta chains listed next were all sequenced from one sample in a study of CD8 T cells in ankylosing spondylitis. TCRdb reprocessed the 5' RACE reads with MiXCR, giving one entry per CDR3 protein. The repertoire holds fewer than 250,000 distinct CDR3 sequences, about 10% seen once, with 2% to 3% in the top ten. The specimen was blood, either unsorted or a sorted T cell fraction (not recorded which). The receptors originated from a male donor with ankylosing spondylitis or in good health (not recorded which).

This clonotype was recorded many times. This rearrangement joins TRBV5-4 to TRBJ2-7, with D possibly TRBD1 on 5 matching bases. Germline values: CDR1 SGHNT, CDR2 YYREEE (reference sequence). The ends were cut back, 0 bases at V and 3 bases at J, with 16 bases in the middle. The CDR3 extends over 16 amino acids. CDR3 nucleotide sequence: TGTGCCAGCAGCTTGGGGGGCGATATTCCTATCTACGAGCAGTACTTC. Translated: CASSLGGDIPIYEQYF. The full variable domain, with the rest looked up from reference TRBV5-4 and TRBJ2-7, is ETGVTQSPTHLIKTRGQQVTLRCSSQSGHNTVSWYQQALGQGPQFIFQYYREEENGRGNFPPRFSGLQFPNYSSELNVNALELDDSALYLCASSLGGDIPIYEQYFGPGTRLTVT.

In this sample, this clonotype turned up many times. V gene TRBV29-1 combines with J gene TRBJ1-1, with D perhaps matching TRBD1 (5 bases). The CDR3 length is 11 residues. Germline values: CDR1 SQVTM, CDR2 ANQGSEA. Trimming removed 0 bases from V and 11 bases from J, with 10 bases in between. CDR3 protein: CSVEDQGEAFF. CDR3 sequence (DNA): TGCAGCGTTGAAGATCAAGGGGAGGCTTTCTTT. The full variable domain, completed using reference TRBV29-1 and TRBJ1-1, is SAVISQKPSRDICQRGTSLTIQCQVDSQVTMMFWYRQQPGQSLTLIATANQGSEATYESGFVIDKFPISRPNLTFSTLTVSNMSPEDSSIYLCSVEDQGEAFFGQGTRLTVV.

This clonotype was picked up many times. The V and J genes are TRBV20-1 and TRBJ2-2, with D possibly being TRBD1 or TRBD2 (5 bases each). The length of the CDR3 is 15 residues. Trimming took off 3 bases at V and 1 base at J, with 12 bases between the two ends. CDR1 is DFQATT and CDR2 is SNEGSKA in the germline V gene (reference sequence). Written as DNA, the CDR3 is TGCAGTGCTAGGGGGACCAAGATGAACACCGGGGAGCTGTTTTTT. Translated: CSARGTKMNTGELFF.

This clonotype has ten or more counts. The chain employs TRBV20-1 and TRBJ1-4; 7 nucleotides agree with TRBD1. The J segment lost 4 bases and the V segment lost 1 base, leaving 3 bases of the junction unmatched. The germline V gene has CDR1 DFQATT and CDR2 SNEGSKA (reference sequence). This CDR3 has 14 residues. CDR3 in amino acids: CSARAGTVNEKLFF. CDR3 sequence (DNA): TGCAGTGCTAGAGCGGGGACAGTTAATGAAAAACTGTTTTTT.

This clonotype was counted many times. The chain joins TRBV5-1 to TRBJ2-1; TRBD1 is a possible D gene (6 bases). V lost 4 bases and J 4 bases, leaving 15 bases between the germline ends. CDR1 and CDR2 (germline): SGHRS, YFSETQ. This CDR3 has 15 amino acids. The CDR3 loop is CASSPLQGLYNEQFF. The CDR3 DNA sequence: TGCGCCAGCAGCCCACTACAGGGTTTATACAATGAGCAGTTCTTC.

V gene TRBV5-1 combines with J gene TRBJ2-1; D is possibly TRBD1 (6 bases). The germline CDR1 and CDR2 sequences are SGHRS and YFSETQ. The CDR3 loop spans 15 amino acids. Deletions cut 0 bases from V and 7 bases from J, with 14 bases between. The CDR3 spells CASSLGDTLGNEQFF. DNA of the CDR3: TGCGCCAGCAGCTTGGGGGACACCCTGGGGAATGAGCAGTTCTTC.

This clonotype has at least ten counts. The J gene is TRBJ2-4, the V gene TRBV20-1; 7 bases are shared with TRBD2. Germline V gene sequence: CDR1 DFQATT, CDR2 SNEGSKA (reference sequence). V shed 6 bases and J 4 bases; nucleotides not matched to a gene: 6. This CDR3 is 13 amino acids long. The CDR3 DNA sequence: TGCAGTGCCAATGGGGGGGATAAAAACATTCAGTACTTC. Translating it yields CSANGGDKNIQYF.

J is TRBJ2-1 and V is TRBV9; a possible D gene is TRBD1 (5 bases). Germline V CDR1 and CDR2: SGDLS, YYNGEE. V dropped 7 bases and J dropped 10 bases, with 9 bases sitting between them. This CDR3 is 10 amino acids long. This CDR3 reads CASWGGEQFF. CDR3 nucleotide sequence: TGTGCCAGCTGGGGCGGCGAGCAGTTCTTC.

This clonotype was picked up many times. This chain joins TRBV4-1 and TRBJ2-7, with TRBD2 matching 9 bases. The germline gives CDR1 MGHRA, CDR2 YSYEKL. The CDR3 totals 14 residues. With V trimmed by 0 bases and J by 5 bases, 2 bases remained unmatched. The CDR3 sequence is CASSQEGTSNEQYF. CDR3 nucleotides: TGCGCCAGCAGCCAAGAAGGGACTAGCAACGAGCAGTACTTC.

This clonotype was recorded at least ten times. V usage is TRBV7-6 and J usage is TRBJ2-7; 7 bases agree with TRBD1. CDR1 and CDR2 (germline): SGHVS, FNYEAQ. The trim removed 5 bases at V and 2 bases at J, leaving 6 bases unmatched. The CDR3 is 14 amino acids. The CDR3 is CASSTGQLAYEQYF. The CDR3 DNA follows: TGTGCCAGCAGCACGGGACAGTTAGCCTACGAGCAGTACTTC.

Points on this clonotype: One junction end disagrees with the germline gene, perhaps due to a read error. CDR3 DNA sequence: TGTGTCAGCAGTGGCACAGGGGCAGGCCGCGAGACCTTC. Protein product: CVSSGTGAGRETF. The V gene is TRBV12-3 or TRBV12-4, the J gene TRBJ1-2, with 7 nucleotides matching TRBD1. The CDR3 covers 13 residues.

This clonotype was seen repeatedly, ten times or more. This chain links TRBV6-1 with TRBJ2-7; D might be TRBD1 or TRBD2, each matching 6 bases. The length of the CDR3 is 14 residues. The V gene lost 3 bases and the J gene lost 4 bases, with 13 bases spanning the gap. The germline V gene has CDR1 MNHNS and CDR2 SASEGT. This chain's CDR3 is CASSELGGHYEQYF. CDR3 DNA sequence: TGTGCCAGCAGTGAGTTGGGGGGACATTACGAGCAGTACTTC.

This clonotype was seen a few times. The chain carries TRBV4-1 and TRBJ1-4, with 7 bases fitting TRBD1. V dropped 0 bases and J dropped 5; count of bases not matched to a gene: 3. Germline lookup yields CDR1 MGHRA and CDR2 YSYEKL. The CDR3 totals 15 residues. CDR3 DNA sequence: TGCGCCAGCAGCCAAGATGCGGACAGGAATGAAAAACTGTTTTTT. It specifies CASSQDADRNEKLFF.

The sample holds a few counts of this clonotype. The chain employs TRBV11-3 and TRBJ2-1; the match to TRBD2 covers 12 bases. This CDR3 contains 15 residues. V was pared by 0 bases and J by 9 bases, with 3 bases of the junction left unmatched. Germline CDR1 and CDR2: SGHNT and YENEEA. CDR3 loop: CASSLDGLAGREQFF. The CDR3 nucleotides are TGTGCCAGCAGCTTAGATGGACTAGCGGGACGTGAGCAGTTCTTC.

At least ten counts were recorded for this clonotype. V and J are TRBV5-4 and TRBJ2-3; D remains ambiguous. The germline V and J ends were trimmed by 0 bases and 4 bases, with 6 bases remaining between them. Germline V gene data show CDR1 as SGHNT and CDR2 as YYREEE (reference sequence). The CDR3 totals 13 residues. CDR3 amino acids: CASSLGVSDTQYF. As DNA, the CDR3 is TGTGCCAGCAGCTTGGGGGTCTCAGATACGCAGTATTTT.

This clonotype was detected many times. Here the CDR3 reads CASSLRRQGTEAFF. The CDR3 DNA reads as TGTGCCAGCAGCTTGAGGCGACAGGGCACTGAAGCTTTCTTT. V usage is TRBV5-5 and J usage is TRBJ1-1; 7 positions agree with TRBD1. The germline V gene encodes CDR1 SGHKS and CDR2 YYEKEE (reference sequence). The junction had 4 bases not matched to a gene; V was cut back by 1 base and J by 4 bases. CDR3 length: 14 amino acids. The whole variable domain, remainder taken from reference TRBV5-5 and TRBJ1-1, is DAGVTQSPTHLIKTRGQQVTLRCSPISGHKSVSWYQQVLGQGPQFIFQYYEKEERGRGNFPDRFSARQFPNYSSELNVNALLLGDSALYLCASSLRRQGTEAFFGQGTRLTVV.

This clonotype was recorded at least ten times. CDR3 protein: CASSIQGASTGELFF. The CDR3 DNA reads TGTGCCAGTAGTATTCAGGGGGCGAGCACCGGGGAGCTGTTTTTT. V and J are TRBV19 and TRBJ2-2; 8 bases fit TRBD1. The junction had 4 bases not matched to a gene; V was cut back by 3 bases and J by 4 bases. The germline V gene has CDR1 LNHDA and CDR2 SQIVND (reference sequence). The CDR3 has 15 amino acids.

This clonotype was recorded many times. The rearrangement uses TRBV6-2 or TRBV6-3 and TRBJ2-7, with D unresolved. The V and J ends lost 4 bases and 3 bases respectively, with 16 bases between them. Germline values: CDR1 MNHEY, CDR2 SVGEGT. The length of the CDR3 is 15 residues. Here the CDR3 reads CASSSTTVDRYEQYF. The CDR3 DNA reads TGTGCCAGCAGTTCTACTACCGTCGACCGCTACGAGCAGTACTTC.

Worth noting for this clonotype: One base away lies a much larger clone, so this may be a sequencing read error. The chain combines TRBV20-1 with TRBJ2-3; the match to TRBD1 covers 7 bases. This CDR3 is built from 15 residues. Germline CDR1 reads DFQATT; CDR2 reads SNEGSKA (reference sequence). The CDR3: CTARDNRGRAGTQYF. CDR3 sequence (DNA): TGCACTGCTAGAGATAATAGGGGGCGGGCGGGTACGCAGTATTTT.

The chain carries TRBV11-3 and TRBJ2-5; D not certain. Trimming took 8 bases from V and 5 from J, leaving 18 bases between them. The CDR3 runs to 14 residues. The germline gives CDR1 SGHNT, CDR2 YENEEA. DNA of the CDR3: TGTGCCAGCGGTACGGGCCCCCCGAGGGAGACCCAGTACTTC. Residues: CASGTGPPRETQYF.

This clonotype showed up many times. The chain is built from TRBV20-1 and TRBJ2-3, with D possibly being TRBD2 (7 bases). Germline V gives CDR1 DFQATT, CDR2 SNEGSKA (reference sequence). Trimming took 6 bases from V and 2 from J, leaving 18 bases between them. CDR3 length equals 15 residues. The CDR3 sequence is CSASPRGGNTDTQYF. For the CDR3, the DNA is TGCAGTGCCAGCCCAAGGGGGGGAAACACAGATACGCAGTATTTT.

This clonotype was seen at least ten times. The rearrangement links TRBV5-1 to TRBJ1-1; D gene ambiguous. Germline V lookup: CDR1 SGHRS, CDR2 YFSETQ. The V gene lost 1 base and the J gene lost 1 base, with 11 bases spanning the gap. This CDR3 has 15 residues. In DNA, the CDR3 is TGCGCCAGCAGCTTGAGTGGGGTTTCGAACACTGAAGCTTTCTTT. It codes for CASSLSGVSNTEAFF.

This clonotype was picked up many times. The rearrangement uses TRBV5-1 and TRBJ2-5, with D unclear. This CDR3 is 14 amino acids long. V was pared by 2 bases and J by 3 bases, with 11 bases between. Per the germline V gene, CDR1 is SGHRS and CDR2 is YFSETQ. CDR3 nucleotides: TGCGCCAGCAGCTTTCAATCTAGGGAAGAGACCCAGTACTTC. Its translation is CASSFQSREETQYF.

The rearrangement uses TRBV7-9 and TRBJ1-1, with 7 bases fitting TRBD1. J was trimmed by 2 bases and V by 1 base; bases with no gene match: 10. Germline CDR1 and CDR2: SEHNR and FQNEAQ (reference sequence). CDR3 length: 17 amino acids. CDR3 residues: CASSLGWQGGTNTEAFF. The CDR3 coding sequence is TGTGCCAGCAGCTTAGGGTGGCAGGGGGGAACCAACACTGAAGCTTTCTTT.

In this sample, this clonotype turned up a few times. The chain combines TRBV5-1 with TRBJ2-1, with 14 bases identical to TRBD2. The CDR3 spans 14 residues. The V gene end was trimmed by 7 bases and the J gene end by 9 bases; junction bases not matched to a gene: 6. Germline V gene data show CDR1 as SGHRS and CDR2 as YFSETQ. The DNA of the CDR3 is TGCGCCAGCCGACTAGCGGGAGGGCAAAGTGAGCAGTTCTTC. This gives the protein CASRLAGGQSEQFF.

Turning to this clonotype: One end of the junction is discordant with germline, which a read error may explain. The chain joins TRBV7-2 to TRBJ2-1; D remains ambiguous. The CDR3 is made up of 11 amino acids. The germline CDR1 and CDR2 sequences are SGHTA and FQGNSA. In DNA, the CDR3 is TGTGTCAGCAGCCTACACAATGAGCAGTTCTTC. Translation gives CVSSLHNEQFF.

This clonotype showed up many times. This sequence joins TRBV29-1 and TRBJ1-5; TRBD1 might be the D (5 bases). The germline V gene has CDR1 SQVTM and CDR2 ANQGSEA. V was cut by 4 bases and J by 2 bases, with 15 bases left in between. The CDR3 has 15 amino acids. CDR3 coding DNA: TGCAGCGTTGCCAGGGAAGGTGGTGGCAATCAGCCCCAGCATTTT. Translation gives CSVAREGGGNQPQHF.

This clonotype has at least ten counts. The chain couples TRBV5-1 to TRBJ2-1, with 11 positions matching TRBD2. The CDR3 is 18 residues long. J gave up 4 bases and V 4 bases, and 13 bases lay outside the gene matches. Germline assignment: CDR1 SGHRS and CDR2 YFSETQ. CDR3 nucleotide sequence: TGCGCCAGCAGCGCGACCGTGACATCTAGCGGGGGGTACAATGAGCAGTTCTTC. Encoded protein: CASSATVTSSGGYNEQFF.

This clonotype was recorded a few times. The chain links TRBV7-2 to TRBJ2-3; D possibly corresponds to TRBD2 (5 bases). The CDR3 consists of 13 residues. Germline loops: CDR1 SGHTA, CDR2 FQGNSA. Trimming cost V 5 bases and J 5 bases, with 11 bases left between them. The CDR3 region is CASSRRALDTQYF. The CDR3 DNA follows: TGTGCCAGCAGCAGGCGGGCACTAGATACGCAGTATTTT.

Here the CDR3 reads CASSLGGPTTDTQYF. CDR3 in DNA: TGTGCCAGCAGTCTTGGGGGGCCCACAACAGATACGCAGTATTTT. The genes are TRBV12-3 or TRBV12-4 and TRBJ2-3; D is perhaps TRBD1 or TRBD2 (6 bases each). There are 15 residues in the CDR3. The V end lost 5 bases, the J end lost 3 bases, and 15 bases lay between the germline ends.

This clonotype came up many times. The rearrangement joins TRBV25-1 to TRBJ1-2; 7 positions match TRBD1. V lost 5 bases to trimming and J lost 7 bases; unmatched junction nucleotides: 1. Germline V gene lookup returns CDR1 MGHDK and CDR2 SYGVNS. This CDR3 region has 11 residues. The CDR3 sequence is CASSYRGGYTF. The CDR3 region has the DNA TGTGCCAGCAGTTACAGGGGTGGCTACACCTTC.

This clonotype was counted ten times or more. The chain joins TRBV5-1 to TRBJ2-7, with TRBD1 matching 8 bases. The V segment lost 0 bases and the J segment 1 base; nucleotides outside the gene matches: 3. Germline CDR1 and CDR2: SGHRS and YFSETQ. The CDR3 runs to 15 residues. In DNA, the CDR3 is TGCGCCAGCAGCTTGGGGGGGACAGGATCCTACGAGCAGTACTTC. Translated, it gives CASSLGGTGSYEQYF.